Listed below are T cell receptor beta chains from one sample, sequenced in a study of blood T cell repertoires in COVID-19. Produced via immunoSEQ multiplex PCR; TCRdb's table is partial and in-frame only. The sample has some 72,000 clones, around nine tenths seen once. Sequences were obtained from peripheral blood. These receptors were taken from a man in his forties or fifties with active COVID-19. CDR3s include the opening cysteine and the closing phenylalanine or tryptophan. A D gene is named only where the DNA matches it firmly. Clone sizes are given selectively: once, few, many, or a class where the clone is expanded.

j_call d_call clone_size v_call cdr3_aa cdr3_nt
TRBJ1-2 TRBD1 NA TRBV2 CASSELDRGGHTF TGTGCCAGCAGTGAACTCGACAGGGGTGGTCACACCTTC
TRBJ1-4 TRBD1 NA TRBV4-3 CASSQETRQGGDEKLFF TGCGCCAGCAGCCAAGAGACCAGACAGGGGGGCGATGAAAAACTGTTTTTT
TRBJ2-1 TRBD2 NA TRBV18 CASSPPGLAGGLSSYNEQFF TGTGCCAGCTCACCACCGGGACTAGCGGGAGGCCTGAGCTCCTACAATGAGCAGTTCTTC
TRBJ1-5 NA few TRBV6-2/TRBV6-3 CASSYSNPGGQPQHF TGTGCCAGCAGTTACTCGAACCCCGGCGGGCAGCCCCAGCATTTT
TRBJ1-1 NA NA TRBV9 CASSANRGATEAFF TGTGCCAGCAGCGCCAACCGGGGGGCCACTGAAGCTTTCTTT
TRBJ2-1 TRBD2 few TRBV7-6 CASSLVGGGRASVDEQFF TGTGCCAGCAGCTTAGTGGGGGGCGGGAGGGCCTCTGTCGATGAGCAGTTCTTC
TRBJ1-1 NA NA TRBV29-1 CSVVSQGRTEAFF TGCAGCGTTGTCTCACAGGGCCGCACTGAAGCTTTCTTT
TRBJ1-1 NA NA TRBV12-3/TRBV12-4 CASSRGPGLEAFF TGTGCCAGCAGTCGAGGCCCGGGGTTGGAAGCTTTCTTT
TRBJ1-1 NA NA TRBV11-3 CASSLASMNTEAFF TGTGCCAGCAGCTTAGCCTCTATGAACACTGAAGCTTTCTTT
TRBJ1-6 NA NA TRBV18 CASSPTGSRSPLHF TGTGCCAGCTCACCGACAGGCTCCAGATCACCCCTCCACTTT
TRBJ1-5 NA NA TRBV28 CASFPGLSPVSNQPQHF TGTGCCAGCTTTCCAGGCCTTTCCCCCGTTAGCAATCAGCCCCAGCATTTT
TRBJ2-6 NA NA TRBV28 CASSGVSGANVLTF TGTGCCAGCAGCGGAGTCTCTGGGGCCAACGTCCTGACTTTC
TRBJ1-4 TRBD1 NA TRBV6-1 CASSERDRGRGEKLFF TGTGCCAGCAGTGAACGGGACAGGGGGCGAGGAGAAAAACTGTTTTTT
TRBJ2-3 TRBD2 NA TRBV7-2 CASSWRGEVEAQYF TGTGCCAGCAGCTGGCGGGGGGAAGTAGAGGCGCAGTATTTT
TRBJ2-1 TRBD2 NA TRBV7-7 CASSPLALAGWNEQFF TGTGCCAGCAGCCCACTGGCGCTAGCGGGATGGAATGAGCAGTTCTTC
TRBJ2-7 NA NA TRBV10-3 CAISDGPGYEQYF TGTGCCATCAGTGATGGGCCGGGGTACGAGCAGTACTTC
TRBJ2-1 TRBD1 NA TRBV18 CASSLRETGVYNEQFF TGTGCCAGCTCTCTCCGAGAGACAGGGGTCTACAATGAGCAGTTCTTC
TRBJ2-1 NA NA TRBV9 CASSPSGTPGPDEQFF TGTGCCAGCAGCCCATCGGGGACACCTGGACCGGATGAGCAGTTCTTC
TRBJ1-2 NA NA TRBV27 CASSPGGGGFYGYTF TGTGCCAGCAGTCCCGGAGGGGGGGGGTTCTATGGCTACACCTTC
TRBJ2-7 TRBD2 NA TRBV6-5 CASSTGGAAYEQYF TGTGCCAGCTCCACGGGGGGGGCGGCCTACGAGCAGTACTTC
TRBJ1-2 TRBD1 NA TRBV15 CATSLGEGQGRGYTF TGTGCCACCAGCTTAGGAGAGGGACAGGGTCGTGGCTACACCTTC
TRBJ1-4 TRBD1 NA TRBV4-3 CASSQGGQGATNEKLFF TGCGCCAGCAGCCAAGGAGGACAGGGGGCAACTAATGAAAAACTGTTTTTT
TRBJ2-7 NA NA TRBV7-3 CASSLDRNSYEQYF TGTGCCAGCAGCTTGGACAGAAACTCCTACGAGCAGTACTTC
TRBJ2-1 TRBD2 NA TRBV3-1/TRBV3-2 CASSRDLADKDNEQFF TGTGCCAGCAGCCGGGACCTAGCGGATAAAGACAATGAGCAGTTCTTC
TRBJ1-1 TRBD1 NA TRBV6-5 CASSSGTGYTEAFF TGTGCCAGCAGTTCCGGGACAGGGTACACTGAAGCTTTCTTT
TRBJ2-1 TRBD1 once TRBV19 CASSLGTGSYNEQFF TGTGCCAGTAGCCTCGGGACAGGCTCCTACAATGAGCAGTTCTTC
TRBJ2-2 NA once TRBV29-1 CSGGTLNTGELFF TGCAGCGGGGGGACACTTAACACCGGGGAGCTGTTTTTT
TRBJ2-7 TRBD2 NA TRBV20-1 CSASKTSGSLEQYF TGCAGTGCTAGTAAGACTAGCGGGAGTCTCGAGCAGTACTTC
TRBJ1-1 NA NA TRBV28 CASRTGSIITEAFF TGTGCCAGCAGAACCGGGTCCATCATCACTGAAGCTTTCTTT
TRBJ1-2 NA NA TRBV9 CASRKGGVPYGYTF TGTGCCAGCAGAAAAGGCGGAGTCCCTTATGGCTACACCTTC
TRBJ2-7 TRBD1 NA TRBV28 CASSLLQGAEQYF TGTGCCAGCAGTTTGTTACAGGGGGCCGAGCAGTACTTC
TRBJ1-2 NA NA TRBV28 CASSDRYGYTF TGTGCCAGCAGCGACAGATATGGCTACACCTTC
TRBJ1-1 NA NA TRBV15 CATSRDPKGGSEAFF TGTGCCACCAGCAGAGATCCGAAAGGGGGTTCTGAAGCTTTCTTT
TRBJ2-2 TRBD2 NA TRBV7-3 CASSLMPSGSPATGELFF TGTGCCAGCAGCTTAATGCCTAGCGGGAGTCCGGCCACCGGGGAGCTGTTTTTT
TRBJ2-3 TRBD2 NA TRBV7-9 CASSRTSGRNTDTQYF TGTGCCAGCAGCCGGACTAGCGGGAGGAACACAGATACGCAGTATTTT
TRBJ2-5 TRBD1 NA TRBV24-1 CATSDGGDRVQETQYF TGTGCCACCAGTGATGGAGGGGACAGGGTGCAAGAGACCCAGTACTTC
TRBJ2-1 TRBD2 NA TRBV7-3 CASSLSLAGVYNEQFF TGTGCCAGCAGCTTATCACTAGCGGGAGTGTACAATGAGCAGTTCTTC
TRBJ2-7 TRBD2 NA TRBV3-1/TRBV3-2 CASSQDRGLAGAVIEQYF TGTGCCAGCAGCCAAGATCGGGGGCTAGCGGGGGCCGTTATCGAGCAGTACTTC
TRBJ2-5 TRBD2 once TRBV6-5 CASRSRGGSGETQYF TGTGCCAGCAGGAGTAGGGGCGGGAGTGGTGAGACCCAGTACTTC
TRBJ1-2 TRBD1 NA TRBV6-5 CASSRDRGRGYTF TGTGCCAGCAGCCGTGACAGGGGGCGCGGCTACACCTTC
TRBJ2-7 NA NA TRBV18 CASSPNLDRAYEQYF TGTGCCAGCTCACCTAACCTCGACAGAGCCTACGAGCAGTACTTC